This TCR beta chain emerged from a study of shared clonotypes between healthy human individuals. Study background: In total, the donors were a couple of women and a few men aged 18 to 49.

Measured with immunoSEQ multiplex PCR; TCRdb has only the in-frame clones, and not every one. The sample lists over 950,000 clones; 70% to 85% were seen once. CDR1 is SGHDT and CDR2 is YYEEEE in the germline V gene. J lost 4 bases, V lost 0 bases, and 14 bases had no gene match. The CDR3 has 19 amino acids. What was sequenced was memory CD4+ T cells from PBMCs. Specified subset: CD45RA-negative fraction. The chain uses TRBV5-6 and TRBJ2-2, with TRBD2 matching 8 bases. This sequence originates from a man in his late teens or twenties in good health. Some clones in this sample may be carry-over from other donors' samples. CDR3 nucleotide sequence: TGTGCCAGCAGCTTGGGGTTAGGTCGGGGGACTAGGGCCACCGGGGAGCTGTTTTTT. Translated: CASSLGLGRGTRATGELFF. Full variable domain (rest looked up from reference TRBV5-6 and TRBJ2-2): DAGVTQSPTHLIKTRGQQVTLRCSPKSGHDTVSWYQQALGQGPQFIFQYYEEEERQRGNFPDRFSGHQFPNYSSELNVNALLLGDSALYLCASSLGLGRGTRATGELFFGEGSRLTVL.